This T cell receptor (beta chain) appears in the sequencing data of a study of T cells after yellow fever vaccination. Whole-study findings and limits: The presence of abundant clonotypes contaminating from the bulk population was possible in FACS-sorted repertoires.

As concerns this clonotype: Its antigen is unknown.

5'RACE template switching added a universal primer site and UMIs to TCR cDNA. MiXCR, applied by TCRdb to the 5' RACE reads, yields one record per CDR3 protein. In the table there are some 160,000 distinct CDR3 sequences, more than 5.5% of which are singletons. V lost 0 bases and J lost 1, with 7 bases in between. Germline-derived CDR1 and CDR2 are SGHNT and YYREEE (reference sequence). The CDR3 covers 14 residues. The sequence came from a man aged 18 to 30 who received the YFV17D yellow fever vaccine. The J gene is TRBJ1-1, the V gene TRBV5-4; the D is unclear. Sequences were derived from CD4+ T cells sorted from PBMCs, sampled 5 days after the first yellow fever vaccination. The CDR3 reads CASSLDVRNTEAFF. The CDR3 bases are TGTGCCAGCAGCTTGGACGTCCGGAACACTGAAGCTTTCTTT.